This T cell receptor beta chain originates from a study of blood T cell repertoires in COVID-19. As for the study in general: Spain, Italy and the United States supplied samples that represented acute and convalescent COVID-19. Sample material is recorded as cDNA or gDNA derived from T cells, B-cell-depleted T cells, or PBMCs.

This CDR3 spans 14 amino acids. Germline-derived CDR1 and CDR2 are SGHTA and FQGNSA. V was cut by 2 bases and J by 4 bases, with 11 bases left in between. Original analysis: Counts of nucleated cells, estimated from reference gene primer amplification, were obtained. Sequenced by immunoSEQ multiplex PCR; TCRdb stores in-frame clones only, minus some. That table furnishes V, J and clone size, whereas the DNA furnished D and trimming. The table has approximately 260,000 clones, around 86% seen once. What was sequenced was peripheral blood. This sequence originates from a man aged 18 to 30 with active or convalescent COVID-19. The chain combines TRBV7-2 with TRBJ1-1; D is unresolved. The CDR3 DNA reads TGTGCCAGCAGCTTATCCGGGGTACGCACTGAAGCTTTCTTT. It encodes CASSLSGVRTEAFF.